The clone carrying this T cell receptor beta chain was seen repeatedly, ten times or more. The CDR3 contains 15 residues. V dropped 3 bases and J dropped 5; count of bases not matched to a gene: 6. Germline V lookup: CDR1 SGHAT, CDR2 FQNNGV. The data are from a study of T cells in Graves' hyperthyroidism and ophthalmopathy. TCR beta CDR3 regions were amplified from RNA. During a first-round RT-PCR of the TCR CDR3, the HTBI primer set was used. TCRdb re-called the multiplex PCR reads with MiXCR, one entry per CDR3 protein. The repertoire holds 460,000 or so distinct CDR3 sequences, with approximately 15% as singletons.

The sequencing sample was made of blood. This rearrangement joins TRBV11-2 to TRBJ2-2; 7 nucleotides align to TRBD2. The TCR comes from a woman aged 18-29 years with Graves' hyperthyroidism. The CDR3 here is CASSFGLVTTGELFF. The CDR3 DNA reads TGTGCCAGCAGCTTCGGACTAGTTACGACCGGGGAGCTGTTTTTT.